This entry lists 18 T cell receptor beta chains sequenced from one sample in a study of T cells in localized non-small cell lung cancer. Only in-frame clones appear in the TCRdb table, and some are missing; sequencing was by immunoSEQ multiplex PCR. The table includes under 40,000 clones, approximately 90% detected once. The sample in question was peripheral blood, obtained before any cancer treatment. All receptors derive from a male donor aged 60 or older with stage III lung adenocarcinoma.

The chain uses TRBV18 and TRBJ1-2; D might be TRBD1 (5 bases). Germline CDR1 reads KGHSH; CDR2 reads LQKENI. The CDR3 extends over 14 amino acids. Trimming stripped 1 base from V and 8 bases from J, with 14 bases between. The chain's CDR3 is CASSPRGEGVGYTF. The DNA for the CDR3 is TGTGCCAGCTCACCACGAGGGGAAGGTGTAGGCTACACCTTC.

The rearrangement uses TRBV6-5 and TRBJ2-7, with 7 bases that match TRBD1. V shed 6 bases and J 6 bases; nucleotides not matched to a gene: 8. This CDR3 has 13 amino acids. Per germline, CDR1 MNHEY and CDR2 SVGAGI. CDR3 sequence reads: CASRQDRASEQYF. The CDR3 DNA reads as TGTGCCAGCAGACAAGACAGGGCCTCCGAGCAGTACTTC.

V is TRBV15 and J is TRBJ2-5, with D possibly being TRBD1 (5 bases). The CDR3 is made up of 14 amino acids. Trimming took 0 bases from V and 5 from J, leaving 10 bases between them. The germline CDR1 and CDR2 sequences are LNHNV and YYDKDF (reference sequence). The CDR3 sequence is CATSRDAGLETQYF. DNA of the CDR3: TGTGCCACCAGCAGAGATGCAGGGCTTGAGACCCAGTACTTC.

This clone was seen a few times. The rearrangement joins TRBV7-9 to TRBJ2-1, with 12 bases aligning to TRBD1. Per the germline V gene, CDR1 is SEHNR and CDR2 is FQNEAQ (reference sequence). V shed 11 bases and J 7 bases; nucleotides not matched to a gene: 12. The CDR3 totals 15 residues. The DNA of the CDR3 is TGTGCCTTCCCTAGGGGGACAGGGGGCTTAAATGAGCAGTTCTTC. Its protein is CAFPRGTGGLNEQFF.

The chain has TRBV15 and TRBJ2-1; D tentatively fits TRBD1 or TRBD2 (5 bases each). Germline CDR1 reads LNHNV; CDR2 reads YYDKDF (reference sequence). V was trimmed by 1 base and J by 8 bases, leaving 9 bases between them. The CDR3 has 13 residues. CDR3 region: CATSRVRDDEQFF. CDR3 in DNA: TGTGCCACCAGCAGAGTCAGGGACGATGAGCAGTTCTTC.

This clone has just a few counts. V usage is TRBV5-5 and J usage is TRBJ2-3, with 10 bases aligning to TRBD2. The CDR3 extends over 16 amino acids. From germline, CDR1 is SGHKS and CDR2 YYEKEE (reference sequence). The junction had 5 bases not matched to a gene; V was cut back by 4 bases and J by 0 bases. DNA of the CDR3: TGTGCCAGCAGCCCCGTAGCGGGGGGTAGCACAGATACGCAGTATTTT. It translates to CASSPVAGGSTDTQYF.

The V and J genes are TRBV5-1 and TRBJ2-2; D is ambiguous. Germline V gene lookup returns CDR1 SGHRS and CDR2 YFSETQ. V was cut by 4 bases and J by 1 base, with 8 bases left in between. This CDR3 comprises 14 residues. CDR3 DNA: TGCGCCAGCAGCCCATCCTGGAACACCGGGGAGCTGTTTTTT. This codes for CASSPSWNTGELFF.

The rearrangement uses TRBV11-2 and TRBJ1-1; 8 positions agree with TRBD1. Per the germline V gene, CDR1 is SGHAT and CDR2 is FQNNGV. The CDR3 is 14 amino acids. The trim removed 3 bases at V and 4 bases at J, leaving 4 bases unmatched. This CDR3 reads CASSFDRGGTEAFF. The CDR3, as DNA: TGTGCCAGCAGCTTTGACAGGGGTGGCACTGAAGCTTTCTTT.

The gene calls are TRBV6-5 and TRBJ2-3; D is possibly TRBD2 (7 bases). Trimming pared 4 bases from V and 6 bases from J, leaving 20 bases between. Germline V gene lookup returns CDR1 MNHEY and CDR2 SVGAGI. CDR3 size: 16 residues. CDR3 in amino acids: CASSSGGGAKMDTQYF. CDR3 sequence (DNA): TGTGCCAGCAGTTCGGGCGGGGGCGCCAAAATGGATACGCAGTATTTT.

The chain uses TRBV9 and TRBJ1-2; no reliable D call. The germline CDR1 and CDR2 sequences are SGDLS and YYNGEE. Deletions cut 0 bases from V and 3 bases from J, with 6 bases between. The CDR3 runs to 13 residues. CDR3 region: CASSVDSDYGYTF. The CDR3 nucleotides read TGTGCCAGCAGCGTAGATTCAGACTATGGCTACACCTTC. Complete variable domain (other parts from reference TRBV9 and TRBJ1-2): DSGVTQTPKHLITATGQRVTLRCSPRSGDLSVYWYQQSLDQGLQFLIQYYNGEERAKGNILERFSAQQFPDLHSELNLSSLELGDSALYFCASSVDSDYGYTFGSGTRLTVV.

This chain uses TRBV6-1 with TRBJ2-1; TRBD2 matches at 16 bases. CDR1 and CDR2 from the germline V gene are MNHNS and SASEGT. The CDR3 is 20 amino acids. The J segment lost 10 bases and the V segment lost 4 bases, leaving 19 bases of the junction unmatched. CDR3 loop: CASSATGTSGGARPGGEQFF. The CDR3 DNA sequence: TGTGCCAGCAGTGCGACCGGGACTAGCGGGGGGGCCCGTCCGGGTGGGGAGCAGTTCTTC.

The chain has TRBV10-3 and TRBJ2-2; 9 nucleotides agree with TRBD1. The ends lost 8 bases at V and 3 bases at J; junction bases unmatched: 4. The CDR3 loop spans 14 amino acids. Germline-derived CDR1 and CDR2 are ENHRY and SYGVKD. CDR3 loop: CAIGRDRDTGELFF. CDR3 coding DNA: TGTGCCATCGGCCGGGACAGGGACACCGGGGAGCTGTTTTTT.

There are a few counts of this clone. The rearrangement joins TRBV27 to TRBJ2-3; 8 bases fit TRBD2. Per the germline V gene, CDR1 is MNHEY and CDR2 is SMNVEV (reference sequence). The CDR3 totals 15 residues. The ends lost 5 bases at V and 5 bases at J; junction bases unmatched: 9. CDR3: CASSPVRGGLDTQYF. CDR3 DNA sequence: TGTGCCAGCAGTCCAGTACGGGGGGGTCTAGATACGCAGTATTTT.

J is TRBJ2-5 and V is TRBV6-5; 7 nucleotides align to TRBD2. J lost 1 base, V lost 2 bases, and 4 bases had no gene match. This CDR3 is 15 amino acids long. Germline V lookup: CDR1 MNHEY, CDR2 SVGAGI. The CDR3: CASSYAGAIQETQYF. The CDR3 DNA reads as TGTGCCAGCAGTTACGCGGGAGCCATCCAAGAGACCCAGTACTTC.

The genes are TRBV7-2 and TRBJ2-3; 9 positions match TRBD2. The length of the CDR3 is 16 residues. The junction had 8 bases not matched to a gene; V was cut back by 3 bases and J by 4 bases. CDR1 and CDR2 (germline): SGHTA, FQGNSA. The CDR3 sequence is CASSLGFGGGADTQYF. For the CDR3, the DNA is TGTGCCAGCAGCTTGGGTTTCGGCGGGGGGGCAGATACGCAGTATTTT. Using reference TRBV7-2 and TRBJ2-3 for the parts outside the CDR3, the full variable domain is GAGVSQSPSNKVTEKGKDVELRCDPISGHTALYWYRQSLGQGLEFLIYFQGNSAPDKSGLPSDRFSAERTGGSVSTLTIQRTQQEDSAVYLCASSLGFGGGADTQYFGPGTRLTVL.

The V gene is TRBV30, the J gene TRBJ1-6; D is unresolved. Germline loops: CDR1 GTSNPN, CDR2 SVGIG (reference sequence). The CDR3 covers 14 residues. Trimming removed 5 bases at V and 6 bases at J, with 14 bases between. CDR3 in amino acids: CAWGKVWGNSPLHF. The DNA for the CDR3 is TGTGCCTGGGGGAAGGTCTGGGGTAATTCACCCCTCCACTTT. The full variable domain, completed using reference TRBV30 and TRBJ1-6, is SQTIHQWPATLVQPVGSPLSLECTVEGTSNPNLYWYRQAAGRGLQLLFYSVGIGQISSEVPQNLSASRPQDRQFILSSKKLLLSDSGFYLCAWGKVWGNSPLHFGNGTRLTVT.

The chain combines TRBV29-1 with TRBJ2-1, with D tentatively TRBD1 (6 bases). The CDR3 has 10 residues. Germline-derived CDR1 and CDR2 are SQVTM and ANQGSEA. V was pared by 6 bases and J by 15 bases, with 15 bases between. CDR3 DNA sequence: TGCAGCGTGGGGGACACCACGGGGTTCTTC. Its translation: CSVGDTTGFF.

This chain joins TRBV30 and TRBJ1-6; unclear D gene. V shed 8 bases and J shed 6 bases, with 17 bases lying between them. Germline V lookup: CDR1 GTSNPN, CDR2 SVGIG (reference sequence). The CDR3 extends over 14 amino acids. The CDR3 DNA follows: TGTGCCGGCCGGGCAATCCCCTCTAATTCACCCCTCCACTTT. Amino acids: CAGRAIPSNSPLHF.